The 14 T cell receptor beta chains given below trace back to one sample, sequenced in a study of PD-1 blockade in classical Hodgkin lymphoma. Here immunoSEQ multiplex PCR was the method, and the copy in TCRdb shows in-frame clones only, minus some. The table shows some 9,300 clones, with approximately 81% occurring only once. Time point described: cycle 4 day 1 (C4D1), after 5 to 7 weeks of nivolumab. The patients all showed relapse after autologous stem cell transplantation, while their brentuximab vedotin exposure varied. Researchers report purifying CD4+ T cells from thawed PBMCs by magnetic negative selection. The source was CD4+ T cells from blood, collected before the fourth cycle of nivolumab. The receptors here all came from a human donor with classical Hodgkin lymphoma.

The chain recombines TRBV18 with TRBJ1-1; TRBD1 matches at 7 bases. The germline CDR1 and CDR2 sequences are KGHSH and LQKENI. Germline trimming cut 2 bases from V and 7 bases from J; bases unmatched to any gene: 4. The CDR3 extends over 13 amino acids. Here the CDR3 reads CASSPSGQHEAFF. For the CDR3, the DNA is TGTGCCAGCTCACCATCGGGACAGCATGAAGCTTTCTTT.

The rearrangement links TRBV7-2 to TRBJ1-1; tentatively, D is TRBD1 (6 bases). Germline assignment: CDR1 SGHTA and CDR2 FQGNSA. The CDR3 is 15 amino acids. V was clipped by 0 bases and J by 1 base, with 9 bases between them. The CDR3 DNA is TGTGCCAGCAGCTTAGCTGCCAGGGGGAACACTGAAGCTTTCTTT. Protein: CASSLAARGNTEAFF.

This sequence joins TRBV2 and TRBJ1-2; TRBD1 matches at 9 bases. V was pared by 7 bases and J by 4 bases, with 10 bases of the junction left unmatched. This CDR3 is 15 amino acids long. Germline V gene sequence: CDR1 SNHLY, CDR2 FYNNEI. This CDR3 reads CASTRDRGTLYGYTF. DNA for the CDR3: TGTGCCAGCACCAGAGACAGGGGGACTCTCTATGGCTACACCTTC.

CDR3 residues: CASSPPSGGSDTQYF. CDR3 coding DNA: TGTGCCAGCTCACCTCCTAGCGGGGGTTCAGATACGCAGTATTTT. The chain joins TRBV18 to TRBJ2-3; 10 nucleotides line up with TRBD2. The junction had 4 bases not matched to a gene; V was cut back by 3 bases and J by 4 bases. CDR3 length: 15 residues. The germline CDR1 and CDR2 sequences are KGHSH and LQKENI.

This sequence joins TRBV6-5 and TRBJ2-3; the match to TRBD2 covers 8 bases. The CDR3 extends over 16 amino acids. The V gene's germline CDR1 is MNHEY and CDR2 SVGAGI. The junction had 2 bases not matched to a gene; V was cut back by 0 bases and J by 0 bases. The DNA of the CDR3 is TGTGCCAGCAGTTACTCGGGGACTAGGAGCACAGATACGCAGTATTTT. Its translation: CASSYSGTRSTDTQYF.

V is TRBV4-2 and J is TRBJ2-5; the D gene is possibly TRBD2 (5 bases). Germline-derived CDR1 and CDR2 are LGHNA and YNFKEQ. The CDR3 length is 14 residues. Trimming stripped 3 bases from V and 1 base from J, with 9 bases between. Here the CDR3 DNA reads TGTGCCAGCAGCCACGGACTGTCCCAAGAGACCCAGTACTTC. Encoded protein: CASSHGLSQETQYF.

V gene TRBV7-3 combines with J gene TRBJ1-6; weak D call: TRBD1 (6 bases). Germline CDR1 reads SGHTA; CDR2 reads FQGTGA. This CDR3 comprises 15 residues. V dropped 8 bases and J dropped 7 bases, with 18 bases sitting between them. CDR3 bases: TGTGCCAGCCTACCCTTCGACAGGTTGAATTCACCCCTCCACTTT. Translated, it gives CASLPFDRLNSPLHF. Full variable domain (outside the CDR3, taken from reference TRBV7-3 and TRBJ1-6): GAGVSQTPSNKVTEKGKYVELRCDPISGHTALYWYRQSLGQGPEFLIYFQGTGAADDSGLPNDRFFAVRPEGSVSTLKIQRTERGDSAVYLCASLPFDRLNSPLHFGNGTRLTVT.

CDR3 sequence: CASSLGVGETQYF. CDR3 coding DNA: TGCGCCAGCAGCTTGGGAGTGGGAGAGACCCAGTACTTC. V and J are TRBV5-1 and TRBJ2-5; unclear D gene. The length of the CDR3 is 13 residues. From germline, CDR1 is SGHRS and CDR2 YFSETQ. V gave up 0 bases and J gave up 4 bases, with 7 bases separating them.

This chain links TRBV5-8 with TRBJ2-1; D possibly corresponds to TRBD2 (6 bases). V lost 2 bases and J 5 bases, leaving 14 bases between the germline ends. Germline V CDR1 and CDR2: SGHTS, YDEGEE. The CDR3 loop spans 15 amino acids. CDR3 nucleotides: TGTGCCAGCAGCTTATTACGGGGGTGGAACAATGAGCAGTTCTTC. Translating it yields CASSLLRGWNNEQFF.

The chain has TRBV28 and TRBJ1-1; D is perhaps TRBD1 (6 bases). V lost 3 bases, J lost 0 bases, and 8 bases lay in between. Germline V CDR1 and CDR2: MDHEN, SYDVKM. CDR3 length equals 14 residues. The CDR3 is CASSLDSLNTEAFF. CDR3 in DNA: TGTGCCAGCAGTTTGGACAGTCTGAACACTGAAGCTTTCTTT.

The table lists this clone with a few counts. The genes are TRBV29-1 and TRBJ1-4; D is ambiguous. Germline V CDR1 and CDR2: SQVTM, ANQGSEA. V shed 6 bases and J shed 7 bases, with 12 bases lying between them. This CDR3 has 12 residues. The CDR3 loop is CSVVAPTEKLFF. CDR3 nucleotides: TGCAGCGTGGTGGCTCCGACTGAAAAACTGTTTTTT.

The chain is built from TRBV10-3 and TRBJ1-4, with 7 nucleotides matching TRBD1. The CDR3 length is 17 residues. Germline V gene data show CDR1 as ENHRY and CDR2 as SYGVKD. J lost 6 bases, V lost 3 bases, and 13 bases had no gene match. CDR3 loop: CAISDGQGGGVYEKLFF. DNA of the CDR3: TGTGCCATCAGTGATGGGCAGGGGGGAGGTGTGTATGAAAAACTGTTTTTT.

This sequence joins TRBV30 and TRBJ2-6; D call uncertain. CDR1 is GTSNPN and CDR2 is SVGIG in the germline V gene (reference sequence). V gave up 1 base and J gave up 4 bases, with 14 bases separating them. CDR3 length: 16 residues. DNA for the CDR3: TGTGCCTGGAGTGATCTGCGTGGGCGAGGGGCCAACGTCCTGACTTTC. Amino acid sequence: CAWSDLRGRGANVLTF.

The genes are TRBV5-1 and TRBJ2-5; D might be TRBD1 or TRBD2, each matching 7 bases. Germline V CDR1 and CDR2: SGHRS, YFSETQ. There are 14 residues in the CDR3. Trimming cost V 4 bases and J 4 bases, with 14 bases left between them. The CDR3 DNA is TGCGCCAGCAGCCAGGGGGGGGGCGTAGAGACCCAGTACTTC. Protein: CASSQGGGVETQYF.